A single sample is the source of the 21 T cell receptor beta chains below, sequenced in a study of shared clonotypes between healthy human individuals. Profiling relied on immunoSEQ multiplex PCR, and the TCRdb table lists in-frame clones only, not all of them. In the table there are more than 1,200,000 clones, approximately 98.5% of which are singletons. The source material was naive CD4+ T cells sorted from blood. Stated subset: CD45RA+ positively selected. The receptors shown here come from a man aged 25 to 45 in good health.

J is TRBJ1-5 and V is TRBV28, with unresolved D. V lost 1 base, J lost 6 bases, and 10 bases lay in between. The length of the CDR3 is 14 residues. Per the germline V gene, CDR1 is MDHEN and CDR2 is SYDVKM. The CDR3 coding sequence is TGTGCCAGCAGTTTATACACGGCAGGTCAGCCCCAGCATTTT. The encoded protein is CASSLYTAGQPQHF.

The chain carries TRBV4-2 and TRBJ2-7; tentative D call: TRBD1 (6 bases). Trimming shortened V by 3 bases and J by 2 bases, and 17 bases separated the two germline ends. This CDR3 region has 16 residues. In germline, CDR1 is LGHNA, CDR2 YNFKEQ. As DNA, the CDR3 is TGTGCCAGCAGCCAGAATGGGGACACATTAGCCTACGAGCAGTACTTC. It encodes CASSQNGDTLAYEQYF.

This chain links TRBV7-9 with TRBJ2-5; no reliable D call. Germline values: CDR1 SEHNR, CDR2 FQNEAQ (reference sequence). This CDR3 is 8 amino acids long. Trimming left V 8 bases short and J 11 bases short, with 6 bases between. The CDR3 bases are TGTGCCAGCCTTCCACAGTACTTC. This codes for CASLPQYF. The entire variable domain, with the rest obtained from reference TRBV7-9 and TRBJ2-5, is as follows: DTGVSQNPRHKITKRGQNVTFRCDPISEHNRLYWYRQTLGQGPEFLTYFQNEAQLEKSRLLSDRFSAERPKGSFSTLEIQRTEQGDSAMYLCASLPQYFGPGTRLLVL.

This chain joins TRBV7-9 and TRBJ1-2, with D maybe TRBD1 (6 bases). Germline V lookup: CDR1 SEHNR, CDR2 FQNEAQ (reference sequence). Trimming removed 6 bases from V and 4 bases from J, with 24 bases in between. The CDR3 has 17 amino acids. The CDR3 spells CASRLFQSGGLGYGYTF. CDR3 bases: TGTGCCAGCAGACTTTTTCAAAGTGGGGGGCTCGGCTATGGCTACACCTTC.

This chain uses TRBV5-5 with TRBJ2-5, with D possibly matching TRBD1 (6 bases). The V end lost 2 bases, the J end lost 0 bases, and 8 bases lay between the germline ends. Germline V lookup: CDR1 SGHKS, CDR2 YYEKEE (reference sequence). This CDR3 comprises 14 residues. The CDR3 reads CASSFGQYQETQYF. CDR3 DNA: TGTGCCAGCAGCTTCGGACAGTACCAAGAGACCCAGTACTTC.

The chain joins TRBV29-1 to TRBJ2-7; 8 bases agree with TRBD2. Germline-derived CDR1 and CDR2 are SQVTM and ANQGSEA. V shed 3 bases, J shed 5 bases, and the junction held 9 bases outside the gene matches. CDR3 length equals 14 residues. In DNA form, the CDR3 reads TGCAGCGTTGAGGCCGGACTAGCCAGGAACGAGCAGTACTTC. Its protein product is CSVEAGLARNEQYF.

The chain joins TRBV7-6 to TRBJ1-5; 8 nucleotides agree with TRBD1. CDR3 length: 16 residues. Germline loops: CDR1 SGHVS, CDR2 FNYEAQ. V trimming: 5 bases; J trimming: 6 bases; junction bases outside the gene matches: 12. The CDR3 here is CASSRTGWRGGQPQHF. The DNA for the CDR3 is TGTGCCAGCAGCCGGACAGGGTGGCGGGGGGGTCAGCCCCAGCATTTT.

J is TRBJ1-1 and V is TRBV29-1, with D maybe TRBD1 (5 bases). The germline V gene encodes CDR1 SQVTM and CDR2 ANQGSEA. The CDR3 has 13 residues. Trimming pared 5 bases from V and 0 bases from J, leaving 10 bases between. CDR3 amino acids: CSVRGRVNTEAFF. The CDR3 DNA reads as TGCAGCGTTAGGGGCAGGGTGAACACTGAAGCTTTCTTT.

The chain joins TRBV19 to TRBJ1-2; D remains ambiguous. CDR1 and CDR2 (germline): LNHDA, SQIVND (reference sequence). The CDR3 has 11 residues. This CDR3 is CATTSVRGYTF. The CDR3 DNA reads TGTGCTACGACTAGTGTTCGAGGCTACACCTTC. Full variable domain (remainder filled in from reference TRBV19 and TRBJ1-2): DGGITQSPKYLFRKEGQNVTLSCEQNLNHDAMYWYRQDPGQGLRLIYYSQIVNDFQKGDIAEGYSVSREKKESFPLTVTSAQKNPTAFYLCATTSVRGYTFGSGTRLTVV.

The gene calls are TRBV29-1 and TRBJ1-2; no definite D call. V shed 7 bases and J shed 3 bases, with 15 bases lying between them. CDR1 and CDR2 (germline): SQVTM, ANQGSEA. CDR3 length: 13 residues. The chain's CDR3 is CSATFRTDYGYTF. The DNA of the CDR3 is TGCAGCGCCACTTTCAGGACGGACTATGGCTACACCTTC.

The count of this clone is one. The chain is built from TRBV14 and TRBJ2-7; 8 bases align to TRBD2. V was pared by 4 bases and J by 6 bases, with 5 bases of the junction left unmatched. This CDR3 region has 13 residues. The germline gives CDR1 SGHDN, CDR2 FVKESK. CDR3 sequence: CASSRRLASEQYF. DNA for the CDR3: TGTGCCAGCAGCCGCCGACTAGCGTCCGAGCAGTACTTC.

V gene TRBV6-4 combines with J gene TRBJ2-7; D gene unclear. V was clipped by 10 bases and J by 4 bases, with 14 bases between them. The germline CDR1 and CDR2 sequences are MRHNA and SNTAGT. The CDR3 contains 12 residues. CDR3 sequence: CATQVGRYEQYF. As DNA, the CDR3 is TGTGCCACGCAGGTGGGCAGATACGAGCAGTACTTC.

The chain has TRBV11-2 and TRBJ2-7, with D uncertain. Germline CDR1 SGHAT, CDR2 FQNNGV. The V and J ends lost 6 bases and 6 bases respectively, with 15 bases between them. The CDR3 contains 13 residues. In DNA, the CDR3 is TGTGCCAGCAGTTTTAGCCTAGTGCGCGAGCAGTACTTC. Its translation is CASSFSLVREQYF. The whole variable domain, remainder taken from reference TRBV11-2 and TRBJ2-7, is EAGVAQSPRYKIIEKRQSVAFWCNPISGHATLYWYQQILGQGPKLLIQFQNNGVVDDSQLPKDRFSAERLKGVDSTLKIQPAKLEDSAVYLCASSFSLVREQYFGPGTRLTVT.

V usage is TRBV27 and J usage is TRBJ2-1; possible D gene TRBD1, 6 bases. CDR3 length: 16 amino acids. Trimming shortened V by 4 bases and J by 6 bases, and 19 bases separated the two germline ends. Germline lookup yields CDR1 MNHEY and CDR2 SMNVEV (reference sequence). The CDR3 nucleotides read TGTGCCAGCAGTTACCCGAAGACAGGACAAATCAATGAGCAGTTCTTC. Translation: CASSYPKTGQINEQFF.

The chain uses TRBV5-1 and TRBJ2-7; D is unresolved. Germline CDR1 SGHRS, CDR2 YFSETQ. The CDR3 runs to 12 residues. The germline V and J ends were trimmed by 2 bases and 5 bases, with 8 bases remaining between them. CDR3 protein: CASSFTWNEQYF. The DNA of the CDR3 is TGCGCCAGCAGCTTTACCTGGAACGAGCAGTACTTC.

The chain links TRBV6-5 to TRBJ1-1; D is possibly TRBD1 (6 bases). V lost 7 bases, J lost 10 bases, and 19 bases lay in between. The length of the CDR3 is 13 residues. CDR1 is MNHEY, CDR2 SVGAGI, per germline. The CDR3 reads CASTTPYGGLAFF. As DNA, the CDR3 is TGTGCCAGCACCACGCCGTATGGGGGCTTAGCTTTCTTT.

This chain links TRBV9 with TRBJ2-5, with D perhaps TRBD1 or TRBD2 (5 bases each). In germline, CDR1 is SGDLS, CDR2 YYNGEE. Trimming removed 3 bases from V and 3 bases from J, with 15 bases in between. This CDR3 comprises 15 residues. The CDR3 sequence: CASSDAGTRKETQYF. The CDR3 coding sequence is TGTGCCAGCAGCGACGCCGGGACGAGAAAAGAGACCCAGTACTTC. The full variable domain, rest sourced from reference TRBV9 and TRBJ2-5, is DSGVTQTPKHLITATGQRVTLRCSPRSGDLSVYWYQQSLDQGLQFLIQYYNGEERAKGNILERFSAQQFPDLHSELNLSSLELGDSALYFCASSDAGTRKETQYFGPGTRLLVL.

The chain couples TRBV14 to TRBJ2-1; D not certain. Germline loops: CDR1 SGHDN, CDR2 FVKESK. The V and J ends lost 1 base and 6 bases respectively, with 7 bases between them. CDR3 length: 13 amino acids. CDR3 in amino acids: CASSQVIRNEQFF. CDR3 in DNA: TGTGCCAGCAGCCAAGTTATCCGCAATGAGCAGTTCTTC.

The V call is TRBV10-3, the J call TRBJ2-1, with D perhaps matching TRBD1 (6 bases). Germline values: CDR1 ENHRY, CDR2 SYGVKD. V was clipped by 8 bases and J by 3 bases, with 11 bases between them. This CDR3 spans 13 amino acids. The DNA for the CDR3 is TGTGCCATCTGTCAGGACAGCTACAATGAGCAGTTCTTC. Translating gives CAICQDSYNEQFF.

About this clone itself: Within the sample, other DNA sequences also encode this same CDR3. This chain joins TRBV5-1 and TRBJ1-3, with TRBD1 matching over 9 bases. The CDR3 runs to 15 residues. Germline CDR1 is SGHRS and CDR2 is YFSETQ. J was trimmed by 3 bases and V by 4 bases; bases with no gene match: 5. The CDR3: CASSLRTGDGNTIYF. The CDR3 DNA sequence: TGCGCCAGCAGCCTGCGGACAGGGGATGGAAACACCATATATTTT. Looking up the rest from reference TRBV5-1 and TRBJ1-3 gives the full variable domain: KAGVTQTPRYLIKTRGQQVTLSCSPISGHRSVSWYQQTPGQGLQFLFEYFSETQRNKGNFPGRFSGRQFSNSRSEMNVSTLELGDSALYLCASSLRTGDGNTIYFGEGSWLTVV.

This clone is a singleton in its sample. The CDR3: CAWSVSRNTIYF. The CDR3 DNA follows: TGTGCCTGGAGTGTGAGTAGGAACACCATATATTTT. V is TRBV30 and J is TRBJ1-3; the D is unclear. Trimming left V 0 bases short and J 7 bases short, with 7 bases between. The V gene's germline CDR1 is GTSNPN and CDR2 SVGIG (reference sequence). The CDR3 consists of 12 residues.